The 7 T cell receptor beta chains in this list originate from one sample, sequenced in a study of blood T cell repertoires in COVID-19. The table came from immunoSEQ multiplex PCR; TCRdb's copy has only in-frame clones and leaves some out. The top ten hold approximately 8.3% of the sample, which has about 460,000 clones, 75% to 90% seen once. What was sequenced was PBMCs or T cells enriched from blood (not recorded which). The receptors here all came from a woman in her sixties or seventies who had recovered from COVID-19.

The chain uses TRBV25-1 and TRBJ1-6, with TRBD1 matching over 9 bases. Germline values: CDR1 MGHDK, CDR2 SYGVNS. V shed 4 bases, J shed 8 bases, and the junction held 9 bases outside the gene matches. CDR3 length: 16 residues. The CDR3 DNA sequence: TGTGCCAGCAGTGCCATGGACAGGGGATTGCATTCACCCCTCCACTTT. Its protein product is CASSAMDRGLHSPLHF.

Written as DNA, the CDR3 is TGCGCCAGCAGCCCAGGAGGGGGCGAGGCTGAAGCTTTCTTT. Its protein product is CASSPGGGEAEAFF. The genes are TRBV5-1 and TRBJ1-1; 7 bases align to TRBD1. J gave up 6 bases and V 4 bases, and 9 bases lay outside the gene matches. Looked up from germline, CDR1 is SGHRS and CDR2 is YFSETQ. The CDR3 has 14 residues.

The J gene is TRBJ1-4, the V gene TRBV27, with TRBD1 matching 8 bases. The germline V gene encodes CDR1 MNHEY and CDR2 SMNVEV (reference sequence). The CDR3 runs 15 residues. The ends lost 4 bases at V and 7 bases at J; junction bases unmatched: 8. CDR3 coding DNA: TGTGCCAGCAGTTCAGATGGACAGGGAGGTGAAAAACTGTTTTTT. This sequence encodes CASSSDGQGGEKLFF.

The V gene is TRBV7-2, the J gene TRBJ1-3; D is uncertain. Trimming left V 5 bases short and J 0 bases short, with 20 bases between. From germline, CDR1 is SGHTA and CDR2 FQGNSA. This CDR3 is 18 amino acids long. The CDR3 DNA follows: TGTGCCAGCAGCCTACAGAAGGCAGCCTTAAACTCTGGAAACACCATATATTTT. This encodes CASSLQKAALNSGNTIYF.

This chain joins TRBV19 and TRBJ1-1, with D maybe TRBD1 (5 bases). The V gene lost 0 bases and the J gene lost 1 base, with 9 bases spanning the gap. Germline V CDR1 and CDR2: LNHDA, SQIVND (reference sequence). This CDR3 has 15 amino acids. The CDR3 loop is CASSIEGGPNTEAFF. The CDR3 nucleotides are TGTGCCAGTAGTATAGAGGGGGGACCGAACACTGAAGCTTTCTTT.

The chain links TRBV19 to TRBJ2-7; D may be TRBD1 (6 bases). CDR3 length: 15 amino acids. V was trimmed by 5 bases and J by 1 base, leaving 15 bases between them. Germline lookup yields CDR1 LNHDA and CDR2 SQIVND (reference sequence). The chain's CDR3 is CASSPFGTSSYEQYF. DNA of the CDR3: TGTGCCAGTAGTCCATTCGGGACAAGTTCCTACGAGCAGTACTTC. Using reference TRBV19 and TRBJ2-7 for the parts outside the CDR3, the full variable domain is DGGITQSPKYLFRKEGQNVTLSCEQNLNHDAMYWYRQDPGQGLRLIYYSQIVNDFQKGDIAEGYSVSREKKESFPLTVTSAQKNPTAFYLCASSPFGTSSYEQYFGPGTRLTVT.

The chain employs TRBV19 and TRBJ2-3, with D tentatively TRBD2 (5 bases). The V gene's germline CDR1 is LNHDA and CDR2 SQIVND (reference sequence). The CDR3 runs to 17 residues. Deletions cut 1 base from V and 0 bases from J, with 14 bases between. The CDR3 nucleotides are TGTGCCAGTAGTATAGCGGCGCGGGTCACTAGCACAGATACGCAGTATTTT. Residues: CASSIAARVTSTDTQYF.